Detailed here is one T cell receptor beta chain. The data were obtained in a study of blood T cell repertoires in COVID-19. CDR3 length equals 19 residues. After removal of 0 bases from V and 1 base from J, the junction contained 7 bases not matched to a gene. Germline CDR1 reads SNHLY; CDR2 reads FYNNEI. The method was immunoSEQ multiplex PCR; TCRdb's version includes in-frame clones alone and lacks a portion of them. The sample consists of roughly 88,000 clones, about 93% of them appearing once. Sequences were obtained from peripheral blood. This clonotype was sampled from a woman between 50 and 59 years old in a cohort sampled during active COVID-19. This rearrangement joins TRBV2 to TRBJ2-2, with 11 bases lining up with TRBD1. The CDR3: CASSEAPSGTGGNTGELFF. DNA for the CDR3: TGTGCCAGCAGTGAAGCTCCCTCCGGGACAGGGGGGAACACCGGGGAGCTGTTTTTT.